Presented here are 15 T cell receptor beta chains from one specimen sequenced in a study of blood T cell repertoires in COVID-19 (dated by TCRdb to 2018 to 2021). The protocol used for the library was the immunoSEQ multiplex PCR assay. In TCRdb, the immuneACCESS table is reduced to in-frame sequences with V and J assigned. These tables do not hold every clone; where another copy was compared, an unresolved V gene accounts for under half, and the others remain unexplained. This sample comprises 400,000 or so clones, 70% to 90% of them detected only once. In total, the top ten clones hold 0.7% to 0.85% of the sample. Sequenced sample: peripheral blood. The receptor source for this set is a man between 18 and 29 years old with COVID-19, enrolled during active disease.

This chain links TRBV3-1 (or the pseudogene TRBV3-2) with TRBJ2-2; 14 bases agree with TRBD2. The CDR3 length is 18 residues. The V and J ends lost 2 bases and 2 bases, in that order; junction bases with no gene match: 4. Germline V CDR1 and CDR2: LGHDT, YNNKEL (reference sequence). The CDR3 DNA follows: TGTGCCAGCAGCCAATCCGGGACTAGCGGGAGTAACACCGGGGAGCTGTTTTTT. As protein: CASSQSGTSGSNTGELFF.

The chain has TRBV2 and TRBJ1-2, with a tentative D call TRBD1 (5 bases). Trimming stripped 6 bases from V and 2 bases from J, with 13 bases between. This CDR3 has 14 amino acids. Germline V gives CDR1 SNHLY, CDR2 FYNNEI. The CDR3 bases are TGTGCCAGCAGGGGAACAGGTTGGAACTATGGCTACACCTTC. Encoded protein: CASRGTGWNYGYTF.

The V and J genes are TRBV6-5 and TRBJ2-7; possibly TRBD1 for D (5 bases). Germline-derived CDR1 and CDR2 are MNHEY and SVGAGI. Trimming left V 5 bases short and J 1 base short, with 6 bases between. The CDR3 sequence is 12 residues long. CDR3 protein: CASSRGSYEQYF. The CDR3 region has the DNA TGTGCCAGCAGTAGGGGATCCTACGAGCAGTACTTC.

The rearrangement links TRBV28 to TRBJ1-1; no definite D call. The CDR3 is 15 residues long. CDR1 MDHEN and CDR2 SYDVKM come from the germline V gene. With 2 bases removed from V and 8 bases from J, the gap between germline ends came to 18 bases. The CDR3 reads CASSLEAAGVREAFF. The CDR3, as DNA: TGTGCCAGCAGTTTAGAGGCCGCGGGCGTCAGAGAAGCTTTCTTT.

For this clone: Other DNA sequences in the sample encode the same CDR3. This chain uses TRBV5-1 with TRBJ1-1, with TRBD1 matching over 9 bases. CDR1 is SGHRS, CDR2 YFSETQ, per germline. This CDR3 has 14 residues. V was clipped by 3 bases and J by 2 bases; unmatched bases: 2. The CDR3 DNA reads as TGCGCCAGCAGCTCGGGACAGGGAAACACTGAAGCTTTCTTT. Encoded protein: CASSSGQGNTEAFF. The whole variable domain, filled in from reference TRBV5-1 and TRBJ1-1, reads KAGVTQTPRYLIKTRGQQVTLSCSPISGHRSVSWYQQTPGQGLQFLFEYFSETQRNKGNFPGRFSGRQFSNSRSEMNVSTLELGDSALYLCASSSGQGNTEAFFGQGTRLTVV.

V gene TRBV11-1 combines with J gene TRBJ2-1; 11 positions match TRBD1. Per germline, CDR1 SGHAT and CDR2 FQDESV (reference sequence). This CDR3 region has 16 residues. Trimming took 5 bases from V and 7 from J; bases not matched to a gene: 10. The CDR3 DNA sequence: TGTGCCAGCAGCCGGGGACTGGGACAGGGGGGAAATGAGCAGTTCTTC. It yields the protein CASSRGLGQGGNEQFF.

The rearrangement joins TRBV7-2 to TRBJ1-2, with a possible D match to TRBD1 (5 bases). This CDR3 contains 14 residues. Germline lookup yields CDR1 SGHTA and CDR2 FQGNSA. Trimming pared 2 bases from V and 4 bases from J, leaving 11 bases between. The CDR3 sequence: CASSLIGVPYGYTF. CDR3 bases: TGTGCCAGCAGCTTAATAGGGGTCCCCTATGGCTACACCTTC.

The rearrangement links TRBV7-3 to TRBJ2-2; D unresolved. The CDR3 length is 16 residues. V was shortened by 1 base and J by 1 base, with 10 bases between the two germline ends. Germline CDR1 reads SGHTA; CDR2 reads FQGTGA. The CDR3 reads CASSLNSGLNTGELFF. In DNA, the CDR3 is TGTGCCAGCAGCTTAAATAGTGGTCTGAACACCGGGGAGCTGTTTTTT.

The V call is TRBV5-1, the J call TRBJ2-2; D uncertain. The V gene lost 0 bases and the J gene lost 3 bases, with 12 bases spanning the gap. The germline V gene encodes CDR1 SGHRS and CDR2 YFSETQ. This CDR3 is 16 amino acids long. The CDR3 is CASSLEATGDTGELFF. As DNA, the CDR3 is TGCGCCAGCAGCTTGGAAGCGACCGGTGACACCGGGGAGCTGTTTTTT.

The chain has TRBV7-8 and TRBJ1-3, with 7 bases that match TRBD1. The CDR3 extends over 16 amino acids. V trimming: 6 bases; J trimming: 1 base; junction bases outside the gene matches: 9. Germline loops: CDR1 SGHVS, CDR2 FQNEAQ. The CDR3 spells CASSRPDRESGNTIYF. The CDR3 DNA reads TGTGCCAGCAGTAGACCCGACAGGGAGTCTGGAAACACCATATATTTT.

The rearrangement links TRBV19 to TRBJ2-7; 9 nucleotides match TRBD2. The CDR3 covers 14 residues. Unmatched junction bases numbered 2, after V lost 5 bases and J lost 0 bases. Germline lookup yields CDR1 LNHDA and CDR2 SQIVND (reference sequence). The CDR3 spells CASSQTSGSYEQYF. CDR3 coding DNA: TGTGCCAGTAGTCAGACTAGCGGCTCCTACGAGCAGTACTTC.

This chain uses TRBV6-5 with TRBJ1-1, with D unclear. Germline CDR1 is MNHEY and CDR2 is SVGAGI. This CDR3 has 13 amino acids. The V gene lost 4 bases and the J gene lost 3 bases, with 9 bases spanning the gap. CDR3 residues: CASSFQEDTEAFF. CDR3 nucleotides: TGTGCCAGCAGTTTCCAAGAGGACACTGAAGCTTTCTTT.

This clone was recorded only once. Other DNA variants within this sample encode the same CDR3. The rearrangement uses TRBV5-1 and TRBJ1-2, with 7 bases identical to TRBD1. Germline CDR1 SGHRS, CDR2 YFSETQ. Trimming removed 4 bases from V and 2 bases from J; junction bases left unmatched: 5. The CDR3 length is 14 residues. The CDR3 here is CASSLGTANYGYTF. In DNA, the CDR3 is TGCGCCAGCAGCCTTGGGACAGCAAACTATGGCTACACCTTC.

The CDR3 here is CASSPGGLSNEQFF. The CDR3 bases are TGTGCCAGCTCGCCGGGGGGTCTGTCAAATGAGCAGTTCTTC. The genes are TRBV18 and TRBJ2-1, with 7 bases aligning to TRBD2. Trimming cost V 6 bases and J 7 bases; bases outside gene matches: 9. Germline V CDR1 and CDR2: KGHSH, LQKENI. The length of the CDR3 is 14 residues.

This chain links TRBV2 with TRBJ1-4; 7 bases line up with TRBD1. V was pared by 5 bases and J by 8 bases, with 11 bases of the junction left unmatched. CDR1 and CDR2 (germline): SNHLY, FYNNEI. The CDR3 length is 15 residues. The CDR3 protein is CASSSQGGVSEKLFF. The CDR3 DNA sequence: TGTGCCAGCAGTTCCCAGGGGGGAGTCAGCGAAAAACTGTTTTTT. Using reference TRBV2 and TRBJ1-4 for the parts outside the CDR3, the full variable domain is EPEVTQTPSHQVTQMGQEVILRCVPISNHLYFYWYRQILGQKVEFLVSFYNNEISEKSEIFDDQFSVERPDGSNFTLKIRSTKLEDSAMYFCASSSQGGVSEKLFFGSGTQLSVL.